The source of this T cell receptor beta chain is a study of blood T cells in healthy people across ages. Notes on this clonotype: No antigen is known for it.

No fewer than 5 micrograms of total RNA were isolated from every sample. The CDR3 contains 14 residues. Germline V gene lookup returns CDR1 DFQATT and CDR2 SNEGSKA (reference sequence). The V and J ends lost 5 bases and 4 bases, in that order; junction bases with no gene match: 7. Findings and caveats of the study: Versus aged donors, long-lived donors had higher diversity and more naive CD4+ cells. Roughly linear declines in TCR beta diversity per million T cells occurred with age.

The use of a sample-barcoded 5' primer and a J-beta primer mix characterized a second PCR of roughly 7 to 11 cycles. Each TCR beta cDNA got a 12-nucleotide random molecular identifier. TCRdb re-derived calls from the 5' RACE reads in MiXCR, one entry per CDR3 protein. Of roughly 720,000 distinct CDR3 sequences listed, roughly 50% are singletons. The chain employs TRBV20-1 and TRBJ2-3, with TRBD2 matching over 9 bases. The clonotype originates from a man at least 80 years old in good health. Input material: blood. CDR3 sequence reads: CSAAVAGVADTQYF. CDR3 DNA: TGCAGTGCTGCCGTAGCGGGAGTTGCAGATACGCAGTATTTT.